Shown below are 27 T cell receptor beta chains from a single sample sequenced in a study of OX40 agonist ivuxolimab in advanced cancers. The method was immunoSEQ multiplex PCR; TCRdb's version includes in-frame clones alone and lacks a portion of them. The data contain 25,000 or so clones, over 70% of them singletons. Sequencing was performed on CD4+ or CD8+ T cells sorted from blood, taken in a trial of the OX40 agonist ivuxolimab. The receptors were gathered from an adult with an advanced solid tumor such as melanoma, head and neck, liver or kidney cancer.

This clone came up once. The chain is built from TRBV11-2 and TRBJ2-2; possible D gene TRBD1, 6 bases. There are 14 residues in the CDR3. Germline loops: CDR1 SGHAT, CDR2 FQNNGV. V was clipped by 1 base and J by 6 bases, with 9 bases between them. The CDR3 reads CASSLVWGPGELFF. The CDR3 DNA is TGTGCCAGCAGCTTAGTATGGGGGCCCGGGGAGCTGTTTTTT. Using reference TRBV11-2 and TRBJ2-2 for the parts outside the CDR3, the full variable domain is EAGVAQSPRYKIIEKRQSVAFWCNPISGHATLYWYQQILGQGPKLLIQFQNNGVVDDSQLPKDRFSAERLKGVDSTLKIQPAKLEDSAVYLCASSLVWGPGELFFGEGSRLTVL.

The chain couples TRBV14 to TRBJ2-7; 11 nucleotides align to TRBD2. The length of the CDR3 is 16 residues. V shed 0 bases and J 5 bases; nucleotides not matched to a gene: 6. Germline V gene sequence: CDR1 SGHDN, CDR2 FVKESK. CDR3 in amino acids: CASSQEISGRAHEQYF. CDR3 bases: TGTGCCAGCAGCCAAGAGATTAGCGGGAGGGCCCACGAGCAGTACTTC.

The chain joins TRBV11-2 to TRBJ2-1; unclear D gene. This CDR3 spans 15 amino acids. The V gene lost 5 bases and the J gene lost 1 base, with 12 bases spanning the gap. The germline V gene has CDR1 SGHAT and CDR2 FQNNGV. The CDR3 DNA sequence: TGTGCCAGCAGCCCATCTGTAGGGTCCTACAATGAGCAGTTCTTC. Translated: CASSPSVGSYNEQFF.

V usage is TRBV30 and J usage is TRBJ2-7; 9 bases are a match to TRBD2. V was clipped by 0 bases and J by 5 bases; unmatched bases: 11. The CDR3 loop spans 16 amino acids. Germline CDR1 is GTSNPN and CDR2 is SVGIG (reference sequence). The CDR3 DNA reads as TGTGCCTGGAGTGTAGCCCTGGGAGGCGGGAGGGACGAGCAGTACTTC. Its translation: CAWSVALGGGRDEQYF.

The chain recombines TRBV7-2 with TRBJ2-3; D ambiguous. V shed 3 bases and J shed 7 bases, with 8 bases lying between them. The germline gives CDR1 SGHTA, CDR2 FQGNSA. The CDR3 covers 12 residues. The CDR3 coding sequence is TGTGCCAGCAGCTTGGGAAAAAATACGCAGTATTTT. Encoded protein: CASSLGKNTQYF. The whole variable domain, filled in from reference TRBV7-2 and TRBJ2-3, reads GAGVSQSPSNKVTEKGKDVELRCDPISGHTALYWYRQSLGQGLEFLIYFQGNSAPDKSGLPSDRFSAERTGGSVSTLTIQRTQQEDSAVYLCASSLGKNTQYFGPGTRLTVL.

V is TRBV30 and J is TRBJ1-2; TRBD1 agrees at 10 bases. Germline V gene data show CDR1 as GTSNPN and CDR2 as SVGIG (reference sequence). CDR3 length equals 16 residues. The trim removed 0 bases at V and 2 bases at J, leaving 6 bases unmatched. The chain's CDR3 is CAWSVLLTGGNYGYTF. CDR3 nucleotide sequence: TGTGCCTGGAGTGTACTTTTGACAGGGGGCAACTATGGCTACACCTTC.

The chain carries TRBV18 and TRBJ1-6; a possible D gene is TRBD1 (5 bases). Germline V gene sequence: CDR1 KGHSH, CDR2 LQKENI. Trimming pared 7 bases from V and 5 bases from J, leaving 9 bases between. The CDR3 loop spans 13 amino acids. The CDR3, as DNA: TGTGCCAGCTACACAGGAGATAATTCACCCCTCCACTTT. This gives the protein CASYTGDNSPLHF. Together with reference TRBV18 and TRBJ1-6, the CDR3 gives the full variable domain: NAGVMQNPRHLVRRRGQEARLRCSPMKGHSHVYWYRQLPEEGLKFMVYLQKENIIDESGMPKERFSAEFPKEGPSILRIQQVVRGDSAAYFCASYTGDNSPLHFGNGTRLTVT.

This chain connects TRBV5-4 to TRBJ2-6; D is perhaps TRBD2 (7 bases). Trimming left V 3 bases short and J 1 base short, with 20 bases between. Germline V gene data show CDR1 as SGHNT and CDR2 as YYREEE (reference sequence). The CDR3 is made up of 19 amino acids. In DNA form, the CDR3 reads TGTGCCAGCAGCTCCGGGGGGCCAGCCGCTCAATCTGGGGCCAACGTCCTGACTTTC. Protein sequence: CASSSGGPAAQSGANVLTF.

This clone came up once. J is TRBJ1-1 and V is TRBV5-4; D is perhaps TRBD1 (6 bases). Germline CDR1 SGHNT, CDR2 YYREEE (reference sequence). Trimming stripped 4 bases from V and 8 bases from J, with 18 bases between. The CDR3 consists of 14 residues. CDR3 region: CASSLKTGWEEAFF. In nucleotides, the CDR3 is TGTGCCAGCAGCCTAAAAACAGGGTGGGAGGAAGCTTTCTTT.

The chain links TRBV7-9 to TRBJ2-5, with 12 bases aligning to TRBD1. Germline V gene sequence: CDR1 SEHNR, CDR2 FQNEAQ (reference sequence). This CDR3 contains 16 residues. V lost 3 bases and J lost 5; bases outside the gene matches: 7. This CDR3 is CASSFGDRGLHETQYF. CDR3 coding DNA: TGTGCCAGCAGCTTCGGGGACAGGGGGCTTCACGAGACCCAGTACTTC.

CDR3 coding DNA: TGTGCCAGCAGCTTAGTTGCCGGGGGCTTGAATTCACCCCTCCACTTT. This codes for CASSLVAGGLNSPLHF. The chain has TRBV7-6 and TRBJ1-6, with a tentative D call TRBD1 (6 bases). Trimming pared 1 base from V and 7 bases from J, leaving 14 bases between. Germline CDR1 reads SGHVS; CDR2 reads FNYEAQ. The CDR3 runs 16 residues.

This chain uses TRBV27 with TRBJ2-3, with D perhaps matching TRBD1 (5 bases). V was trimmed by 0 bases and J by 0 bases, leaving 10 bases between them. CDR1 and CDR2 from the germline V gene are MNHEY and SMNVEV (reference sequence). This CDR3 has 16 amino acids. The CDR3, as DNA: TGTGCCAGCAGTTTATCGGGCAGGGTTAGCACAGATACGCAGTATTTT. As protein: CASSLSGRVSTDTQYF.

V is TRBV29-1 and J is TRBJ2-7; the match to TRBD1 covers 7 bases. This CDR3 is 12 amino acids long. V lost 5 bases, J lost 4 bases, and 5 bases stayed unmatched. CDR1 is SQVTM, CDR2 ANQGSEA, per germline. As DNA, the CDR3 is TGCAGCGTTACCCGGGACAGTTACGAGCAGTACTTC. Its protein product is CSVTRDSYEQYF.

This chain links TRBV29-1 with TRBJ1-3, with 9 bases identical to TRBD1. This CDR3 has 14 residues. Germline CDR1 is SQVTM and CDR2 is ANQGSEA. The ends lost 4 bases at V and 3 bases at J; junction bases unmatched: 4. The CDR3 loop reads CSVAGQGSGNTIYF. CDR3 DNA sequence: TGCAGCGTTGCGGGACAGGGAAGTGGAAACACCATATATTTT.

This sequence joins TRBV15 and TRBJ1-2; D is undetermined. CDR1 and CDR2 (germline): LNHNV, YYDKDF (reference sequence). V gave up 1 base and J gave up 4 bases, with 7 bases separating them. This CDR3 region has 13 residues. In DNA, the CDR3 is TGTGCCACCAGCAGAGTAGGCGGCTATGGCTACACCTTC. Encoded protein: CATSRVGGYGYTF.

This chain uses TRBV18 with TRBJ2-5; D is unresolved. The J call could be wrong; TRBJ2-7 is a better fit for the DNA end. CDR3 length: 15 amino acids. From germline, CDR1 is KGHSH and CDR2 LQKENI. CDR3 sequence reads: CASSPGEGVGDEQYF. CDR3 bases: TGTGCCAGCTCACCAGGTGAAGGAGTTGGTGACGAGCAGTACTTC.

The rearrangement links TRBV27 to TRBJ1-1; D unclear. CDR3 length equals 14 residues. Germline CDR1 is MNHEY and CDR2 is SMNVEV (reference sequence). V was trimmed by 5 bases and J by 6 bases, leaving 16 bases between them. The CDR3 spells CASSLASSLAEAFF. As DNA, the CDR3 is TGTGCCAGCAGTCTTGCTAGTAGCCTCGCTGAAGCTTTCTTT.

The V call is TRBV11-2, the J call TRBJ2-7; 9 nucleotides line up with TRBD2. The V and J ends lost 3 bases and 0 bases, in that order; junction bases with no gene match: 9. The germline V gene has CDR1 SGHAT and CDR2 FQNNGV. The CDR3 length is 17 residues. The CDR3 bases are TGTGCCAGCAGCTTGGCCAGCGGGGGGCCGAGCTCCTACGAGCAGTACTTC. Translated, it gives CASSLASGGPSSYEQYF.

The chain carries TRBV21-1 and TRBJ2-3; the table names TRBD2, a call not compared with the DNA. TRBV21-1 is a recognized pseudogene. The CDR3 length is 21 residues. The CDR3, as DNA: TGTGCCAGCAGCGGACTAGCGGGGGGGACACAGATAAAACGCGCACAAGATACGCAGTATTTT. Amino acid sequence: CASSGLAGGTQIKRAQDTQYF.

The chain combines TRBV29-1 with TRBJ1-3; D may be TRBD1 (5 bases). The V end lost 4 bases, the J end lost 3 bases, and 16 bases lay between the germline ends. This CDR3 is 15 amino acids long. Looked up from germline, CDR1 is SQVTM and CDR2 is ANQGSEA. The DNA for the CDR3 is TGCAGCGTTGTACCCCCAGGGCAGCTTGGAAACACCATATATTTT. Its translation is CSVVPPGQLGNTIYF.

The chain is built from TRBV6-6 and TRBJ1-2, with TRBD1 matching over 8 bases. Germline CDR1 is MNHNY and CDR2 is SVGAGI (reference sequence). The ends lost 7 bases at V and 0 bases at J; junction bases unmatched: 10. This CDR3 spans 16 amino acids. CDR3: CASITGTGASNYGYTF. Written as DNA, the CDR3 is TGTGCCAGCATTACCGGGACAGGAGCTTCTAACTATGGCTACACCTTC.

The chain combines TRBV5-4 with TRBJ2-3; the D gene is possibly TRBD1 (6 bases). The CDR3 contains 13 residues. Per germline, CDR1 SGHNT and CDR2 YYREEE (reference sequence). V lost 1 base and J lost 4, with 7 bases in between. CDR3 coding DNA: TGTGCCAGCAGCTTGAGGGGGTCAGATACGCAGTATTTT. It translates to CASSLRGSDTQYF.

This chain uses TRBV7-9 with TRBJ2-7; maybe TRBD1 (6 bases). Germline-derived CDR1 and CDR2 are SEHNR and FQNEAQ (reference sequence). Trimming pared 0 bases from V and 2 bases from J, leaving 14 bases between. There are 16 residues in the CDR3. In DNA, the CDR3 is TGTGCCAGCAGCTTAGCAACAGGGAGACTTGCCTACGAGCAGTACTTC. Translation gives CASSLATGRLAYEQYF.

V and J are TRBV7-9 and TRBJ2-1; D is unclear. CDR1 is SEHNR, CDR2 FQNEAQ, per germline (reference sequence). Trimming removed 5 bases from V and 8 bases from J, with 10 bases in between. The CDR3 extends over 12 amino acids. Here the CDR3 DNA reads TGTGCCAGCAGCGAAGTAAGGGATGAGCAGTTCTTC. Translated, it gives CASSEVRDEQFF.

This chain links TRBV7-2 with TRBJ1-5, with 7 bases lining up with TRBD1. V shed 5 bases and J 2 bases; nucleotides not matched to a gene: 6. CDR3 size: 15 residues. CDR1 and CDR2 (germline): SGHTA, FQGNSA. The CDR3: CASSTYTGGNQPQHF. The CDR3 DNA reads as TGTGCCAGCAGCACGTATACAGGGGGCAATCAGCCCCAGCATTTT.

This sequence joins TRBV5-1 and TRBJ2-3; 8 bases align to TRBD2. The CDR3 sequence is 16 residues long. The germline V gene has CDR1 SGHRS and CDR2 YFSETQ. The V segment lost 2 bases and the J segment 2 bases; nucleotides outside the gene matches: 7. CDR3 loop: CASSFGGVGHTDTQYF. In nucleotides, the CDR3 is TGCGCCAGCAGCTTCGGGGGGGTCGGTCACACAGATACGCAGTATTTT.

V usage is TRBV11-3 and J usage is TRBJ2-2; TRBD2 agrees at 8 bases. The CDR3 consists of 16 residues. The V gene end was trimmed by 8 bases and the J gene end by 4 bases; junction bases not matched to a gene: 12. Germline V gives CDR1 SGHNT, CDR2 YENEEA. CDR3 in DNA: TGTGCCAGCTCCGGAGCGGGAGCGGGATTCACCGGGGAGCTGTTTTTT. Residues: CASSGAGAGFTGELFF.